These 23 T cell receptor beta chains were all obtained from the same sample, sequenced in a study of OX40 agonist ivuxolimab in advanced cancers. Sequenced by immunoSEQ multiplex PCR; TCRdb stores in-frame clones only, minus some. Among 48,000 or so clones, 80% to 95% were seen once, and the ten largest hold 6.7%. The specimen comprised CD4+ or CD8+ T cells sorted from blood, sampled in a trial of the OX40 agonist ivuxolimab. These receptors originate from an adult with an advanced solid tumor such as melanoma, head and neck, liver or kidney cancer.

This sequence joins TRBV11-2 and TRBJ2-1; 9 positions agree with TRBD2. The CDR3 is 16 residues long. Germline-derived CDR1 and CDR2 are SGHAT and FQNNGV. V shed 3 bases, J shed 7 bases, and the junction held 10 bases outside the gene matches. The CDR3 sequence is CASSFRSGLAGNEQFF. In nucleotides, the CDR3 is TGTGCCAGCAGCTTCAGATCGGGACTAGCAGGAAATGAGCAGTTCTTC.

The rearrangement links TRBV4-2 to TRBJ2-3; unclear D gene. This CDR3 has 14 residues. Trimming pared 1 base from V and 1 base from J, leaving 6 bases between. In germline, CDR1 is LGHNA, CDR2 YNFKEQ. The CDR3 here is CASSQGRGTDTQYF. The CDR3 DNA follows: TGTGCCAGCAGCCAAGGACGAGGCACAGATACGCAGTATTTT.

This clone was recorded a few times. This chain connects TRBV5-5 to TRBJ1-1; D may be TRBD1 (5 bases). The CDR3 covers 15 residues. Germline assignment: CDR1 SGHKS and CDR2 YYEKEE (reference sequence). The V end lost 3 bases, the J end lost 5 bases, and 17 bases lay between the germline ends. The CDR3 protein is CASSSSGLIGTEAFF. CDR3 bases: TGTGCCAGCAGCTCTTCAGGGTTGATTGGGACTGAAGCTTTCTTT.

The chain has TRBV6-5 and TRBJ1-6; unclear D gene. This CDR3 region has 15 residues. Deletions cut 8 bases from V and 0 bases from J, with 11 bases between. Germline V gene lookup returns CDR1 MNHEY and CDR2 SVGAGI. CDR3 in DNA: TGTGCCAGCGGGCAACACAGCTCCTATAATTCACCCCTCCACTTT. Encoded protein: CASGQHSSYNSPLHF.

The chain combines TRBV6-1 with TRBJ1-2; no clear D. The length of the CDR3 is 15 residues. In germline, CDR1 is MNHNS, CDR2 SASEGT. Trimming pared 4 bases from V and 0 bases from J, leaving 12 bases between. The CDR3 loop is CASSGLWGANYGYTF. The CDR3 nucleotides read TGTGCCAGCAGTGGGCTTTGGGGAGCTAACTATGGCTACACCTTC.

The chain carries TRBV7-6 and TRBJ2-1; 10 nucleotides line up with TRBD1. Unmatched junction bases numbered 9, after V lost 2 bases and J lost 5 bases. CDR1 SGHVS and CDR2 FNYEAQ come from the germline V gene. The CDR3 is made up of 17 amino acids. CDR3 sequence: CASSLLPGDRGHNEQFF. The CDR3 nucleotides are TGTGCCAGCAGCTTATTGCCCGGGGACAGGGGTCACAATGAGCAGTTCTTC.

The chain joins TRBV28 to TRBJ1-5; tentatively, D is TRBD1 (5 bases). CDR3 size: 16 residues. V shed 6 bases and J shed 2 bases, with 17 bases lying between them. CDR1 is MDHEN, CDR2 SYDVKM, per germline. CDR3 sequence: CASRGYGGDRNQPQHF. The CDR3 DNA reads TGTGCCAGCAGGGGTTATGGAGGGGATCGCAATCAGCCCCAGCATTTT.

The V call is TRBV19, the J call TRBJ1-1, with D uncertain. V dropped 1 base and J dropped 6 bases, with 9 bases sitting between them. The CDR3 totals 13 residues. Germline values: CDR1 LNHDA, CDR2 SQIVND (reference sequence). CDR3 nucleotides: TGTGCCAGTAGTATAGTTGAGGGATCTGAAGCTTTCTTT. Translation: CASSIVEGSEAFF.

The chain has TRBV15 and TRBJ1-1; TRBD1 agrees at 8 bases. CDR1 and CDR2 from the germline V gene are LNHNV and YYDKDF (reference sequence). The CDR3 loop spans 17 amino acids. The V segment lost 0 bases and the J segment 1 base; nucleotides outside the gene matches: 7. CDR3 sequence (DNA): TGTGCCACCAGCAGAGATCTAACAGGGGGACCGAACACTGAAGCTTTCTTT. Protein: CATSRDLTGGPNTEAFF.

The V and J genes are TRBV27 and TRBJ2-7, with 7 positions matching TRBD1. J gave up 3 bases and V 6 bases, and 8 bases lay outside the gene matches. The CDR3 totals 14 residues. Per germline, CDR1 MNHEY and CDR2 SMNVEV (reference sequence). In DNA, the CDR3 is TGTGCCAGCAGCACATGGTCAGGGGGCTACGAGCAGTACGTC. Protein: CASSTWSGGYEQYV.

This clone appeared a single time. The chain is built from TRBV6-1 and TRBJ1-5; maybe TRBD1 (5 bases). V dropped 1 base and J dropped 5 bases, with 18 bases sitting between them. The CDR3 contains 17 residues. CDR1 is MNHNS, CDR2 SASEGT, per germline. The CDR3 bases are TGTGCCAGCAGTGAAGGGTTCTGGGACGGTATTGATCAGCCCCAGCATTTT. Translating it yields CASSEGFWDGIDQPQHF.

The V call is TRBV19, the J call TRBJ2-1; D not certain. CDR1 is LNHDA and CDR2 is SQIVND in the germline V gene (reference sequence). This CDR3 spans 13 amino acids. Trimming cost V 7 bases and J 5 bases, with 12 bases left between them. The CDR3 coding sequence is TGTGCCAGTAATGGCGGCACCAACAATGAGCAGTTCTTC. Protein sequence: CASNGGTNNEQFF.

This CDR3 reads CASSQVTGTDTQYF. CDR3 bases: TGCGCCAGCAGCCAAGTTACCGGCACAGATACGCAGTATTTT. V gene TRBV4-1 combines with J gene TRBJ2-3; D is uncertain. The CDR3 totals 14 residues. The ends were cut back, 1 base at V and 1 base at J, with 6 bases in the middle. Per the germline V gene, CDR1 is MGHRA and CDR2 is YSYEKL.

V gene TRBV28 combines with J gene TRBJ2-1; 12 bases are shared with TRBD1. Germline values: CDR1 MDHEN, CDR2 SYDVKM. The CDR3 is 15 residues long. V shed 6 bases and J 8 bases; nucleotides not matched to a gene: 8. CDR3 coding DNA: TGTGCCAGCAGCGCCGGGACAGGGGGCATCGATGAGCAGTTCTTC. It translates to CASSAGTGGIDEQFF.

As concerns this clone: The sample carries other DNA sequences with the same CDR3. DNA of the CDR3: TGTGCCTGGAGTGTAGGGCGGGGGTACGGGGAGCTGTTTTTT. It codes for CAWSVGRGYGELFF. This rearrangement joins TRBV30 to TRBJ2-2; 7 bases align to TRBD2. J was trimmed by 7 bases and V by 0 bases; bases with no gene match: 5. The CDR3 runs to 14 residues. Germline V gene lookup returns CDR1 GTSNPN and CDR2 SVGIG (reference sequence).

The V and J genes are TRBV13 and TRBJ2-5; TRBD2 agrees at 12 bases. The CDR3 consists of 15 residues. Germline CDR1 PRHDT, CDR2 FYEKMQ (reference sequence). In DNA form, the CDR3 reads TGTGTCTCGCTAGCTAGCGGGGGGGCCCGGGAGACCCAGTACTTC. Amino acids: CVSLASGGARETQYF.

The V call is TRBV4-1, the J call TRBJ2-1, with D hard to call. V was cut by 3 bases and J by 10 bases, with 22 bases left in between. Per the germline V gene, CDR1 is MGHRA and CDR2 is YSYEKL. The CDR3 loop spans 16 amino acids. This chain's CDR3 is CASSQTSPPILREQFF. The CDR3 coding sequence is TGCGCCAGCAGCCAGACAAGCCCCCCGATTCTGAGGGAGCAGTTCTTC.

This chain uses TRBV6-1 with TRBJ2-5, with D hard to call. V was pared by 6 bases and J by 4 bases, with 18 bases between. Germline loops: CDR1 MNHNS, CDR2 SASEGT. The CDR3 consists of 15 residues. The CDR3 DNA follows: TGTGCCAGCAGACCCGGGCCCCATTCGATAGAGACCCAGTACTTC. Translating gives CASRPGPHSIETQYF.

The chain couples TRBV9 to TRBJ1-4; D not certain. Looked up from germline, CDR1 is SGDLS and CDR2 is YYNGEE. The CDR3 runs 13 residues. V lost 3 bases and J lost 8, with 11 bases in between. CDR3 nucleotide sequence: TGTGCCAGCAGCGAAGGTCATGCGGAAAAACTGTTTTTT. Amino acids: CASSEGHAEKLFF.

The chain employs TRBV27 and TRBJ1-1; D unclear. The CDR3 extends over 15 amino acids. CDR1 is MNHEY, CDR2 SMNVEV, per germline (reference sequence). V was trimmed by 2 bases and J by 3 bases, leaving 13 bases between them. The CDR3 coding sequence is TGTGCCAGCAGTTTAGCGTCGATAGGGTACACTGAAGCTTTCTTT. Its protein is CASSLASIGYTEAFF.

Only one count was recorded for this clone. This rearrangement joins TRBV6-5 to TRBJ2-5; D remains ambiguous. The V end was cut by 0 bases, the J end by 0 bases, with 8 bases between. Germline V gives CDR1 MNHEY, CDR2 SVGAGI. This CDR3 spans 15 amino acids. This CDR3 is CASSYSADDQETQYF. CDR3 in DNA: TGTGCCAGCAGTTACTCGGCAGACGACCAAGAGACCCAGTACTTC.

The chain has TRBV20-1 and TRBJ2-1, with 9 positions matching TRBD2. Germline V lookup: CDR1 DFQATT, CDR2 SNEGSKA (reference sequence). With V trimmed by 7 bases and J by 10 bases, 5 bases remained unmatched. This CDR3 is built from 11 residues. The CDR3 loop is CSVPRGGEQFF. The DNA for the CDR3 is TGCAGTGTGCCGCGGGGGGGCGAGCAGTTCTTC.

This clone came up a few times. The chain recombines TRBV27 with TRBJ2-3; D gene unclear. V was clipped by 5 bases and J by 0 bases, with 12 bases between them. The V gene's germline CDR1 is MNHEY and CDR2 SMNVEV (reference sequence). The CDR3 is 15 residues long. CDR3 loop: CASSHTESSTDTQYF. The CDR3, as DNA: TGTGCCAGCAGTCACACCGAGAGTAGCACAGATACGCAGTATTTT.